Following are 30 T cell receptor beta chains from one sample sequenced in a study of technical replicates of blood from a few donors. Method: immunoSEQ multiplex PCR; TCRdb's copy keeps in-frame clones and lacks some. In the table there are approximately 13,000 clones, 75% to 85% of which are singletons. The specimen sequenced was PBMCs. These receptors originate from a human donor in good health.

The chain recombines TRBV4-1 with TRBJ2-3; 11 bases map to TRBD2. This CDR3 spans 15 amino acids. V dropped 4 bases and J dropped 4; count of bases not matched to a gene: 4. The V gene's germline CDR1 is MGHRA and CDR2 YSYEKL. This chain's CDR3 is CASSPGLAAADTQYF. The CDR3 coding sequence is TGCGCCAGCAGCCCGGGACTAGCGGCGGCAGATACGCAGTATTTT.

This chain joins TRBV18 and TRBJ2-5, with D possibly being TRBD1 (6 bases). The CDR3 sequence is 15 residues long. The ends were cut back, 3 bases at V and 0 bases at J, with 11 bases in the middle. The V gene's germline CDR1 is KGHSH and CDR2 LQKENI. This CDR3 reads CASSPGQGNQETQYF. CDR3 DNA sequence: TGTGCCAGCTCACCCGGGCAGGGGAACCAAGAGACCCAGTACTTC.

In its sample, this clone was seen a few times. The chain carries TRBV7-4 and TRBJ2-7; 7 nucleotides match TRBD1. V lost 4 bases and J lost 4; bases outside the gene matches: 13. The CDR3 consists of 16 residues. CDR1 and CDR2 (germline): SGHVT, SQSDAQ. CDR3 region: CASSSTGTESIYEQYF. The CDR3 nucleotides are TGTGCCAGCAGCTCTACAGGGACAGAGTCGATTTACGAGCAGTACTTC.

This clone was observed once. The chain carries TRBV30 and TRBJ2-5; TRBD1 aligns across 7 bases. The J segment lost 2 bases and the V segment lost 5 bases, leaving 8 bases of the junction unmatched. The CDR3 loop spans 14 amino acids. CDR1 is GTSNPN, CDR2 SVGIG, per germline (reference sequence). The CDR3 sequence: CAWRTGQEQETQYF. The CDR3 DNA is TGTGCCTGGCGCACCGGACAGGAGCAAGAGACCCAGTACTTC.

In DNA form, the CDR3 reads TGTGCCAGCACCAGCGAGGGCGAGCAGTACTTC. This codes for CASTSEGEQYF. The V call is TRBV11-2, the J call TRBJ2-7; TRBD2 might be the D (5 bases). The CDR3 runs 11 residues. CDR1 SGHAT and CDR2 FQNNGV come from the germline V gene. V dropped 7 bases and J dropped 6 bases, with 10 bases sitting between them.

The rearrangement joins TRBV6-5 to TRBJ1-3, with 8 bases lining up with TRBD1. CDR1 MNHEY and CDR2 SVGAGI come from the germline V gene. V dropped 2 bases and J dropped 2; count of bases not matched to a gene: 2. The CDR3 extends over 15 amino acids. Here the CDR3 reads CASSYGTGPGNTIYF. The DNA of the CDR3 is TGTGCCAGCAGTTACGGGACAGGACCTGGAAACACCATATATTTT.

This clone was picked up one time. This chain connects TRBV2 to TRBJ2-1; D is perhaps TRBD2 (6 bases). CDR1 and CDR2 from the germline V gene are SNHLY and FYNNEI. This CDR3 contains 15 residues. With 4 bases removed from V and 2 bases from J, the gap between germline ends came to 12 bases. The CDR3: CASSGGNSAYNEQFF. The DNA of the CDR3 is TGTGCCAGCAGTGGCGGGAATAGTGCCTACAATGAGCAGTTCTTC.

In this sample, this clone turned up a few times. The V and J genes are TRBV10-3 and TRBJ2-7; 8 nucleotides match TRBD1. Germline V CDR1 and CDR2: ENHRY, SYGVKD. CDR3 length: 14 amino acids. V lost 6 bases to trimming and J lost 3 bases; unmatched junction nucleotides: 7. CDR3 protein: CAIRQTGDFYEQYF. The CDR3 nucleotides read TGTGCCATCAGGCAGACAGGGGACTTCTACGAGCAGTACTTC.

This clone is a singleton in its sample. This chain uses TRBV11-2 with TRBJ1-5; no firm D call. The CDR3 has 14 residues. Germline lookup yields CDR1 SGHAT and CDR2 FQNNGV. V was shortened by 7 bases and J by 6 bases, with 16 bases between the two germline ends. CDR3 DNA sequence: TGTGCCAGCACCGTCGGGGAGCGGACTCAGCCCCAGCATTTT. This sequence encodes CASTVGERTQPQHF.

This clone was found once. The genes are TRBV13 and TRBJ1-2, with D maybe TRBD1 (5 bases). Trimming stripped 1 base from V and 4 bases from J, with 7 bases between. This CDR3 comprises 13 residues. In germline, CDR1 is PRHDT, CDR2 FYEKMQ (reference sequence). CDR3 amino acids: CASSLAGFYGYTF. DNA of the CDR3: TGTGCCAGCAGCTTAGCAGGGTTCTATGGCTACACCTTC.

The chain links TRBV11-2 to TRBJ2-7; 7 bases are shared with TRBD1. This CDR3 has 15 amino acids. The junction had 6 bases not matched to a gene; V was cut back by 1 base and J by 3 bases. Per germline, CDR1 SGHAT and CDR2 FQNNGV. In DNA, the CDR3 is TGTGCCAGCAGCTTAGGGACAGGTTACGTCTACGAGCAGTACTTC. Its protein product is CASSLGTGYVYEQYF. Together with reference TRBV11-2 and TRBJ2-7, the CDR3 gives the full variable domain: EAGVAQSPRYKIIEKRQSVAFWCNPISGHATLYWYQQILGQGPKLLIQFQNNGVVDDSQLPKDRFSAERLKGVDSTLKIQPAKLEDSAVYLCASSLGTGYVYEQYFGPGTRLTVT.

The chain carries TRBV7-2 and TRBJ2-5; 9 bases match TRBD1. CDR3 size: 14 residues. Unmatched junction bases numbered 6, after V lost 6 bases and J lost 4 bases. Looked up from germline, CDR1 is SGHTA and CDR2 is FQGNSA. CDR3 nucleotides: TGTGCCAGCAGTCAAGACAGGGGGGCAGAGACCCAGTACTTC. This gives the protein CASSQDRGAETQYF.

The chain employs TRBV4-2 and TRBJ2-1; TRBD2 agrees at 12 bases. CDR3 size: 16 residues. CDR1 and CDR2 (germline): LGHNA, YNFKEQ. V lost 4 bases and J lost 9; bases outside the gene matches: 10. The CDR3 is CASSPPTSGRQFEQFF. The CDR3 nucleotides are TGTGCCAGCAGCCCCCCTACTAGCGGGAGGCAATTTGAGCAGTTCTTC.

V usage is TRBV7-3 and J usage is TRBJ2-3; 7 nucleotides align to TRBD2. The CDR3 spans 13 residues. CDR1 is SGHTA and CDR2 is FQGTGA in the germline V gene. V shed 3 bases, J shed 6 bases, and the junction held 3 bases outside the gene matches. CDR3 loop: CASSLAREDTQYF. CDR3 nucleotide sequence: TGTGCCAGCAGCTTGGCGCGGGAGGATACGCAGTATTTT.

The chain combines TRBV7-9 with TRBJ1-1; 9 bases match TRBD1. V trimming: 4 bases; J trimming: 6 bases; junction bases outside the gene matches: 9. The CDR3 totals 15 residues. Germline V gene data show CDR1 as SEHNR and CDR2 as FQNEAQ (reference sequence). CDR3 in DNA: TGTGCCAGCAGCTCGTATGACAGGGGGTTCTCTGAAGCTTTCTTT. Translated, it gives CASSSYDRGFSEAFF.

The genes are TRBV11-2 and TRBJ2-2; 7 bases fit TRBD2. This CDR3 has 17 residues. Germline trimming cut 1 base from V and 7 bases from J; bases unmatched to any gene: 12. Per the germline V gene, CDR1 is SGHAT and CDR2 is FQNNGV. Here the CDR3 reads CASSLVAGAEWNGELFF. The CDR3 nucleotides read TGTGCCAGCAGCTTAGTTGCGGGAGCAGAGTGGAACGGGGAGCTGTTTTTT.

J is TRBJ2-7 and V is TRBV19; TRBD2 might be the D (5 bases). The CDR3 runs to 15 residues. V lost 2 bases to trimming and J lost 3 bases, with 14 bases between them. The germline gives CDR1 LNHDA, CDR2 SQIVND (reference sequence). Here the CDR3 DNA reads TGTGCCAGTAGTATAAGCTACCATGCGGGCTACGAGCAGTACTTC. Translated: CASSISYHAGYEQYF.

The rearrangement links TRBV18 to TRBJ1-1; 7 nucleotides agree with TRBD1. J was trimmed by 1 base and V by 3 bases; bases with no gene match: 5. This CDR3 is 15 amino acids long. The V gene's germline CDR1 is KGHSH and CDR2 LQKENI. In DNA, the CDR3 is TGTGCCAGCTCACCGTTAGGGACAGCGAACACTGAAGCTTTCTTT. Its translation: CASSPLGTANTEAFF.

CDR3 amino acids: CASSFTGTGVSYTF. CDR3 coding DNA: TGTGCCAGCAGTTTTACGGGGACAGGAGTATCCTACACCTTC. V gene TRBV7-9 combines with J gene TRBJ1-2; 8 bases map to TRBD1. V gave up 6 bases and J gave up 10 bases; unmatched junction bases: 13. The CDR3 has 14 amino acids. Germline V lookup: CDR1 SEHNR, CDR2 FQNEAQ (reference sequence).

This rearrangement joins TRBV18 to TRBJ2-3, with TRBD1 matching over 8 bases. Per the germline V gene, CDR1 is KGHSH and CDR2 is LQKENI. The V gene end was trimmed by 3 bases and the J gene end by 2 bases; junction bases not matched to a gene: 1. The CDR3 extends over 14 amino acids. The CDR3 loop is CASSPGQVTDTQYF. DNA for the CDR3: TGTGCCAGCTCACCGGGACAGGTCACAGATACGCAGTATTTT.

This clone is a singleton in its sample. The chain joins TRBV7-2 to TRBJ2-7, with TRBD2 as a possible D gene (6 bases). V shed 5 bases and J shed 2 bases, with 16 bases lying between them. The V gene's germline CDR1 is SGHTA and CDR2 FQGNSA. The CDR3 contains 15 residues. CDR3 loop: CASSPPASAAYEQYF. The CDR3 DNA sequence: TGTGCCAGCAGCCCGCCTGCTAGCGCCGCCTACGAGCAGTACTTC.

The chain combines TRBV10-3 with TRBJ1-3; TRBD1 matches at 7 bases. Germline loops: CDR1 ENHRY, CDR2 SYGVKD. The CDR3 is 15 amino acids. The ends lost 4 bases at V and 2 bases at J; junction bases unmatched: 5. Here the CDR3 DNA reads TGTGCCATCAGTGGGCCCGGACAGGCTGGAAACACCATATATTTT. It translates to CAISGPGQAGNTIYF.

The chain has TRBV27 and TRBJ2-7; tentatively, D is TRBD2 (5 bases). The CDR3 runs to 18 residues. V was cut by 5 bases and J by 2 bases, with 25 bases left in between. Germline V gives CDR1 MNHEY, CDR2 SMNVEV (reference sequence). The CDR3 reads CASSPDLESPLSAYEQYF. As DNA, the CDR3 is TGTGCCAGCAGTCCGGACCTCGAGAGCCCTCTTAGCGCCTACGAGCAGTACTTC.

The rearrangement joins TRBV6-6 to TRBJ2-1; tentative D call: TRBD2 (6 bases). V shed 6 bases and J shed 5 bases, with 14 bases lying between them. The CDR3 has 14 amino acids. CDR1 and CDR2 from the germline V gene are MNHNY and SVGAGI (reference sequence). The CDR3 DNA is TGTGCCAGCAGCCGGGACTCGGGCGACAATGAGCAGTTCTTC. Protein product: CASSRDSGDNEQFF.

The genes are TRBV7-6 and TRBJ2-1; 8 nucleotides align to TRBD1. Trimming removed 5 bases from V and 4 bases from J; junction bases left unmatched: 7. The germline V gene has CDR1 SGHVS and CDR2 FNYEAQ. The CDR3 runs to 15 residues. The CDR3 DNA sequence: TGTGCCAGCAGCCGCGGTGGACAGGGTTACAATGAGCAGTTCTTC. Encoded protein: CASSRGGQGYNEQFF.

V and J are TRBV7-2 and TRBJ2-6; D is unclear. CDR1 and CDR2 from the germline V gene are SGHTA and FQGNSA. This CDR3 region has 15 residues. V gave up 1 base and J gave up 4 bases, with 8 bases separating them. CDR3 in DNA: TGTGCCAGCAGCTTAGATCTGGCAGGGGCCAACGTCCTGACTTTC. Protein: CASSLDLAGANVLTF. Variable domain in full (rest from reference TRBV7-2 and TRBJ2-6): GAGVSQSPSNKVTEKGKDVELRCDPISGHTALYWYRQSLGQGLEFLIYFQGNSAPDKSGLPSDRFSAERTGGSVSTLTIQRTQQEDSAVYLCASSLDLAGANVLTFGAGSRLTVL.

The J gene is TRBJ1-4, the V gene TRBV15; TRBD1 is a possible D gene (5 bases). The V gene's germline CDR1 is LNHNV and CDR2 YYDKDF (reference sequence). The CDR3 has 16 residues. V lost 4 bases to trimming and J lost 0 bases, with 12 bases between them. The CDR3 DNA is TGTGCCACCAGCACCCAAAGGGGTGCAACTAATGAAAAACTGTTTTTT. Amino acids: CATSTQRGATNEKLFF.

This clone came up a few times. The chain is built from TRBV18 and TRBJ1-1; TRBD1 aligns across 7 bases. The CDR3 totals 16 residues. CDR1 is KGHSH and CDR2 is LQKENI in the germline V gene. V lost 8 bases to trimming and J lost 0 bases; unmatched junction nucleotides: 12. CDR3 DNA: TGTGCCAGCGCTCTACAGGGGATGGGCATGAACACTGAAGCTTTCTTT. This gives the protein CASALQGMGMNTEAFF.

The chain is built from TRBV6-6 and TRBJ2-7, with 10 bases lining up with TRBD1. Germline V gives CDR1 MNHNY, CDR2 SVGAGI (reference sequence). This CDR3 is 15 amino acids long. The ends lost 2 bases at V and 4 bases at J; junction bases unmatched: 5. For the CDR3, the DNA is TGTGCCAGCAGTTACCGTAAGGACAGGGGGTACGAGCAGTACTTC. Translating gives CASSYRKDRGYEQYF.

This sequence joins TRBV6-1 and TRBJ2-3; D is unclear. This CDR3 has 13 amino acids. Germline CDR1 and CDR2: MNHNS and SASEGT. The V end lost 8 bases, the J end lost 2 bases, and 11 bases lay between the germline ends. The CDR3 reads CASAWRPTDTQYF. The CDR3, as DNA: TGTGCCAGCGCGTGGCGGCCCACAGATACGCAGTATTTT.